This T cell receptor (beta chain) derives from a study of response to subunit inactivated influenza vaccine. Whole-study findings and limits: Few new T cells, the authors suggested, are recruited by each seasonal influenza vaccination.

A few counts support this clonotype. Its antigen remains unidentified. In TCRdb, the RT-PCR reads were re-called with MiXCR into one record per CDR3 protein. In the table there are over 400,000 distinct CDR3 sequences, approximately 13% of which are singletons. This CDR3 has 16 residues. V trimming: 4 bases; J trimming: 4 bases; junction bases outside the gene matches: 4. Germline CDR1 SGHTA, CDR2 FQGTGA. The gene calls are TRBV7-3 and TRBJ2-1, with 13 nucleotides matching TRBD2. This clonotype was obtained from a man in his fifties or sixties who received an inactivated influenza vaccine. The sequencing here drew on PBMCs from blood, taken more than 35 days after vaccination. The CDR3, as DNA: TGTGCCAGCAGCTCCCGGACTAGCGGGGGTTACAATGAGCAGTTCTTC. Its protein product is CASSSRTSGGYNEQFF. Full variable domain (rest looked up from reference TRBV7-3 and TRBJ2-1): GAGVSQTPSNKVTEKGKYVELRCDPISGHTALYWYRQSLGQGPEFLIYFQGTGAADDSGLPNDRFFAVRPEGSVSTLKIQRTERGDSAVYLCASSSRTSGGYNEQFFGPGTRLTVL.